Listed below are T cell receptor beta chains from one sample, sequenced in a study of shared clonotypes between healthy human individuals. Assay: immunoSEQ multiplex PCR; the TCRdb copy retains only in-frame clones and omits some. The table shows around 2.5 million clones, with 80% to 95% occurring only once. The sequencing sample was made of naive CD4+ T cells from PBMCs. These receptors all stem from a man between 18 and 29 years old in good health. Some clones in this sample may be carry-over from other donors' samples. The CDR3 runs from the conserved cysteine through the conserved F or W. The order of the fields is V gene, clone size, J gene, CDR3 protein. Clone size is stated in some rows and not others, as once, few, many or a class when expanded.

TRBV6-5,-,TRBJ1-5,CASRRDRKGQPQHF
TRBV30,once,TRBJ2-7,CAWSVGIAGGQRPEQYF
TRBV28,-,TRBJ2-7,CASSLRPFEQYF
TRBV5-1,-,TRBJ2-2,CASSLVSRGTGELFF
TRBV7-2,-,TRBJ1-4,CASSKDRVEKLFF
TRBV7-2,-,TRBJ2-1,CATTPLDNEQFF
TRBV6-1,-,TRBJ2-2,CASSEALVERELFF
TRBV2,few,TRBJ1-5,CASSKTESNQPQHF
TRBV15,-,TRBJ2-7,CATSRGGILSYEQYF
TRBV4-1,-,TRBJ2-1,CASSQRTYNEQFF
TRBV28,-,TRBJ2-5,CASSLGFRGPETQYF
TRBV5-8,once,TRBJ2-3,CASSFWAGVDTQYF
TRBV19,-,TRBJ1-1,CASSRQGSGYAEAFF
TRBV6-6,-,TRBJ2-1,CASSFGQGAPNEQFF
TRBV18,once,TRBJ2-7,CASSPASSYEQYF
TRBV27,-,TRBJ1-2,CASSTGYQNYGYTF
TRBV28,-,TRBJ1-5,CASRPAGTNGQPQHF
TRBV5-1,-,TRBJ1-3,CASSLSGTAGNTIYF
TRBV6-6,-,TRBJ1-5,CASSFSGQPQHF
TRBV6-5,-,TRBJ1-1,CASIRQGFTEAFF
TRBV12-1,-,TRBJ2-7,CASSLPGQIFPFF
TRBV14,-,TRBJ2-7,CASSPGTSFKEQYF
TRBV28,-,TRBJ1-1,CASRRRGDQNTEAFF
TRBV28,-,TRBJ2-7,CATRTGAGEQYF
TRBV2,once,TRBJ1-2,CASTPGGTLRGGYTF
TRBV5-1,-,TRBJ2-1,CASSWGLAGGLDNEQFF
TRBV7-9,-,TRBJ2-1,CASSLGQRLTLNSYNEQFF
TRBV7-2,-,TRBJ2-7,CASSSIGRAAYEQYF
TRBV7-9,-,TRBJ2-3,CASSLGQGTDTQYF
TRBV2,-,TRBJ2-5,CASSRGETQYF
TRBV5-6,-,TRBJ2-7,CASRQRTIGLEQYF
TRBV19,-,TRBJ2-2,CASSPLAGELFF
TRBV5-5,-,TRBJ2-7,CASSLGNYDYEQYF
TRBV28,once,TRBJ1-2,CASSLGGFGYTF
TRBV9,-,TRBJ2-7,CASSVAGTGGFYEQYF
TRBV7-2,-,TRBJ1-2,CASSQGQVYGYTF
TRBV6-5,-,TRBJ2-7,CASSIPRGRGVEQYF
TRBV10-3,-,TRBJ2-7,CAISETGFEEQYF
TRBV30,few,TRBJ1-3,CAWSVTGNAGNTIYF
TRBV19,-,TRBJ1-4,CASSARPNEKLFF
TRBV7-3,-,TRBJ2-7,CASSQWAGGPYEQYF
TRBV5-1,-,TRBJ2-2,CASSLPGQGAAGELFF
TRBV5-4,-,TRBJ2-5,CASSLSTGQETQYF